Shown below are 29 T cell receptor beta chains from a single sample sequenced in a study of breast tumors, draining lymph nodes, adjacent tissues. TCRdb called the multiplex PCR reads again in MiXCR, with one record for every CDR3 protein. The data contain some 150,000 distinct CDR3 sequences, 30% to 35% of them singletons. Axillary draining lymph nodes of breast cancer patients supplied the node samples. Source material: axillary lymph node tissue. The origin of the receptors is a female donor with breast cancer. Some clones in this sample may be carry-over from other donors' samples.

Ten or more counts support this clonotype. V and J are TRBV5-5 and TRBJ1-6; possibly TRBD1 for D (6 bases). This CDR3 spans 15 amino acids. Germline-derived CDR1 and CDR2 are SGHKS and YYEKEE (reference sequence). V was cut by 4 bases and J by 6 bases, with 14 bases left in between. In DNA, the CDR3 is TGTGCCAGCAGCACGGCTAGGACAGCTAATTCACCCCTCCACTTT. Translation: CASSTARTANSPLHF.

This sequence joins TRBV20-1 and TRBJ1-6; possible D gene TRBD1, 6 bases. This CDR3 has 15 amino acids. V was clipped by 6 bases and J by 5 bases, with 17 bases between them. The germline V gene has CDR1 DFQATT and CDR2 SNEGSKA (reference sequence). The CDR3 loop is CSALARDRHNSPLHF. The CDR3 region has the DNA TGCAGTGCCCTAGCCCGCGACAGGCATAATTCACCCCTCCACTTT.

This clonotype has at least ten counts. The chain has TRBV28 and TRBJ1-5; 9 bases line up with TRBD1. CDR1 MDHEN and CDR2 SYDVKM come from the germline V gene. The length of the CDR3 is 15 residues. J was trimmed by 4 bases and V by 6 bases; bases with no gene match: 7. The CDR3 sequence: CASRNTGGLNQPQHF. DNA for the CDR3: TGTGCCAGCAGAAACACAGGGGGCCTAAATCAGCCCCAGCATTTT.

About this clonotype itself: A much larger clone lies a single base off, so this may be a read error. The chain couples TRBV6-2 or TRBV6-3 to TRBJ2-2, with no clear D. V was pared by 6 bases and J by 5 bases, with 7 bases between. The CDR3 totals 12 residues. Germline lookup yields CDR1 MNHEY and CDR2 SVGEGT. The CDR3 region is CASRKLTGELFF. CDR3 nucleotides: TGTGCCAGCAGAAAATTGACCGGGGAGCTGTTTTTT.

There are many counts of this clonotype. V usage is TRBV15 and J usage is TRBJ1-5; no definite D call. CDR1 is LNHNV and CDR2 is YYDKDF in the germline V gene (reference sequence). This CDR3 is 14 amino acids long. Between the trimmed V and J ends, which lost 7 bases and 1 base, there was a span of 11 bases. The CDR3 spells CATTQVFSNQPQHF. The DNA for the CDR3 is TGTGCCACCACCCAAGTATTCAGCAATCAGCCCCAGCATTTT. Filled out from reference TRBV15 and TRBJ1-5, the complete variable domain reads DAMVIQNPRYQVTQFGKPVTLSCSQTLNHNVMYWYQQKSSQAPKLLFHYYDKDFNNEADTPDNFQSRRPNTSFCFLDIRSPGLGDTAMYLCATTQVFSNQPQHFGDGTRLSIL.

The CDR3 DNA is TGTGCCAGCAGCCAGACTGGAAGTGGACTAGCTTCCCGCACAGATACGCAGTATTTT. Protein sequence: CASSQTGSGLASRTDTQYF. The V gene is TRBV3-1, the J gene TRBJ2-3, with TRBD2 identical over 8 bases. The length of the CDR3 is 19 residues. The germline V gene has CDR1 LGHDT and CDR2 YNNKEL (reference sequence). V was clipped by 3 bases and J by 1 base; unmatched bases: 15.

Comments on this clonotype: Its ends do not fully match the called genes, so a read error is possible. Written as DNA, the CDR3 is TGTGCCAGCTCACAAGGTGCAACTAATGAAAAACCGTTTTTT. Translated, it gives CASSQGATNEKPFF. The V and J genes are TRBV18 and TRBJ1-4; D not certain. This CDR3 is 14 amino acids long. The germline CDR1 and CDR2 sequences are KGHSH and LQKENI.

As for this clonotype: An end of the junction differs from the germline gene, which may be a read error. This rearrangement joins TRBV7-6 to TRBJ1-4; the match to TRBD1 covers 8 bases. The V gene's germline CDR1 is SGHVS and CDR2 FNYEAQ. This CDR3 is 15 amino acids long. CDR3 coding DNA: TGTGCCACCAGGACAGGGCGCAGGAGGATTGAAAAACTGCTTTTT. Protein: CATRTGRRRIEKLLF.

The CDR3 DNA reads as TGTGCCACCAGCAGAGCGGGGGTCAGAGGCACAGACATTCAGTACTTC. This encodes CATSRAGVRGTDIQYF. This chain uses TRBV15 with TRBJ2-4, with D possibly being TRBD2 (6 bases). V lost 1 base and J lost 8, with 18 bases in between. CDR3 size: 16 residues. Germline V gives CDR1 LNHNV, CDR2 YYDKDF (reference sequence). Complete variable domain (other parts from reference TRBV15 and TRBJ2-4): DAMVIQNPRYQVTQFGKPVTLSCSQTLNHNVMYWYQQKSSQAPKLLFHYYDKDFNNEADTPDNFQSRRPNTSFCFLDIRSPGLGDTAMYLCATSRAGVRGTDIQYFGAGTRLSVL.

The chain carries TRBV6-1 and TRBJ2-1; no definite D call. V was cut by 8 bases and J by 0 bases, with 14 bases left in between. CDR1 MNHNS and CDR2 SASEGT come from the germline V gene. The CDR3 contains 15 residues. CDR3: CASLPGPSSYNEQFF. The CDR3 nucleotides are TGTGCCAGCCTCCCCGGGCCCAGCTCCTACAATGAGCAGTTCTTC.

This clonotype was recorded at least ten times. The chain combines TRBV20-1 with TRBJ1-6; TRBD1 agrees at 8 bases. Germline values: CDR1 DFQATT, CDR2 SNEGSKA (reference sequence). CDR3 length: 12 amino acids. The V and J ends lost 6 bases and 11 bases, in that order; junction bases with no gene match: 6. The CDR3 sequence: CSAFGQGPPLHF. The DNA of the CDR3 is TGCAGTGCATTCGGACAGGGTCCACCCCTCCACTTT.

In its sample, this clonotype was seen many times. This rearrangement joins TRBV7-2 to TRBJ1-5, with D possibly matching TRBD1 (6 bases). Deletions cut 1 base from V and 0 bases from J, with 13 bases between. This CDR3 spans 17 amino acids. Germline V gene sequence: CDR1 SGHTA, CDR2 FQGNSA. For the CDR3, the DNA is TGTGCCAGCAGCTTAGTTGGTGGACAGATTAGCAATCAGCCCCAGCATTTT. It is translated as CASSLVGGQISNQPQHF.

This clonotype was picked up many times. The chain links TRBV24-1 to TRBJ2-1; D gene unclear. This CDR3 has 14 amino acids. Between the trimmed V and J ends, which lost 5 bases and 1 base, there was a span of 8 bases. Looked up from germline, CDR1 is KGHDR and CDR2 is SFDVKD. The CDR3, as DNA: TGTGCCACCAGTGGTCCGCGGTCCTACAATGAGCAGTTCTTC. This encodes CATSGPRSYNEQFF.

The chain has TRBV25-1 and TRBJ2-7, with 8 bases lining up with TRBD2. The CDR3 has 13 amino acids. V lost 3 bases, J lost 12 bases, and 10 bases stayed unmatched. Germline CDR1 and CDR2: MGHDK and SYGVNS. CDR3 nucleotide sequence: TGTGCCAGCAGTGAGGTGCTAGCGGGTACTAGGTACTTC. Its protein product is CASSEVLAGTRYF.

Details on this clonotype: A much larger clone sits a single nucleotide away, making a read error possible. The DNA of the CDR3 is TGCGCCAGCAGCTTCGGGACTAGCGGGGGGGATGAGCAGTACTTC. This translates into CASSFGTSGGDEQYF. The chain combines TRBV5-1 with TRBJ2-7, with TRBD2 matching over 16 bases. The length of the CDR3 is 15 residues. Germline assignment: CDR1 SGHRS and CDR2 YFSETQ. The trim removed 2 bases at V and 7 bases at J, leaving 3 bases unmatched.

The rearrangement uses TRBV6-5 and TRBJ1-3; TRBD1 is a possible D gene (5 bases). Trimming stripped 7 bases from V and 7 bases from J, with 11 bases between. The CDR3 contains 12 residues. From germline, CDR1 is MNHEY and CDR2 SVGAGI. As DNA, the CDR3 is TGTGCCAGCACAAGGGACTATAACACCATATATTTT. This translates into CASTRDYNTIYF.

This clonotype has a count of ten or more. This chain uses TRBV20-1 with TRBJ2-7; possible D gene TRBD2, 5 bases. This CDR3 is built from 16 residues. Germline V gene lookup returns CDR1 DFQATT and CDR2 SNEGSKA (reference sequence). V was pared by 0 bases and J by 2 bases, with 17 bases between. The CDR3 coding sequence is TGCAGTGCTAGAGATACCGGAGTGGGCGGGCCCTACGAGCAGTACTTC. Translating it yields CSARDTGVGGPYEQYF.

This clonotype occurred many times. The DNA for the CDR3 is TGCAGTGCCACTCCAACTAGCGGGGGGCCCCGCAATGAGCAGTTCTTC. This gives the protein CSATPTSGGPRNEQFF. The chain joins TRBV20-1 to TRBJ2-1, with 12 bases fitting TRBD2. This CDR3 comprises 16 residues. Trimming cost V 6 bases and J 6 bases; bases outside gene matches: 12. From germline, CDR1 is DFQATT and CDR2 SNEGSKA (reference sequence).

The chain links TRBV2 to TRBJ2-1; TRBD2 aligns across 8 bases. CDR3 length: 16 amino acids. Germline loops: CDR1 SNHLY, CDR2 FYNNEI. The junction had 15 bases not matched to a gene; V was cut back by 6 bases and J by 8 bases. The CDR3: CASREGPNTGGDEQFF. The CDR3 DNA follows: TGTGCCAGCAGGGAGGGCCCGAACACCGGGGGGGATGAGCAGTTCTTC.

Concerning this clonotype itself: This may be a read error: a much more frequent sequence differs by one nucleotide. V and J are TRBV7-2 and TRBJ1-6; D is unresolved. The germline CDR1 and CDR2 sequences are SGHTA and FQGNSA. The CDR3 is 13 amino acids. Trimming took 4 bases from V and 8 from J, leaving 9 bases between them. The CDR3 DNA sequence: TGTGCCAGCAGCTCACCGGACTATTCACCCCTCCACTTT. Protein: CASSSPDYSPLHF.

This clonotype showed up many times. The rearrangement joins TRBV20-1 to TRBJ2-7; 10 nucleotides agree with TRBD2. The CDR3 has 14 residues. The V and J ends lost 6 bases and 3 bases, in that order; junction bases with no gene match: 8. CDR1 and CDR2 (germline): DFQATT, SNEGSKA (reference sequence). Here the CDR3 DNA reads TGCAGTGCCAGTAGGCCTAGCGGGAGCTACGAGCAGTACTTC. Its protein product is CSASRPSGSYEQYF.

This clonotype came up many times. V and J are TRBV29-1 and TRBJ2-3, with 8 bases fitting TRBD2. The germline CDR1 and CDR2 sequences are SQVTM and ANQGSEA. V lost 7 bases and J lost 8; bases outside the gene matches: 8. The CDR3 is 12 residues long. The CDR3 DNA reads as TGCAGCGCCGAAGCGGGAGATCGTACGCAGTATTTT. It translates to CSAEAGDRTQYF.

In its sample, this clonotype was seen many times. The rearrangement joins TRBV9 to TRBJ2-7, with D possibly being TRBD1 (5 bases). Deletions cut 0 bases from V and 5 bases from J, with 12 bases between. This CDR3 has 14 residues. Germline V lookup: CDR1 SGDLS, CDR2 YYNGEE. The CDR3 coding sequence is TGTGCCAGCAGCGTAGTCCCCGACAGTCACGAGCAGTACTTC. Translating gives CASSVVPDSHEQYF.

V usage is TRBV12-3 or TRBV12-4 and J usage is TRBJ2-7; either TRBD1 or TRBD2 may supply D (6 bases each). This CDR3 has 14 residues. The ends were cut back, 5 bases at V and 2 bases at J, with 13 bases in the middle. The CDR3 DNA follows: TGTGCCAGCAGTCCCTCGGGGGCCCCCTACGAGCAGTACTTC. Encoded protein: CASSPSGAPYEQYF.

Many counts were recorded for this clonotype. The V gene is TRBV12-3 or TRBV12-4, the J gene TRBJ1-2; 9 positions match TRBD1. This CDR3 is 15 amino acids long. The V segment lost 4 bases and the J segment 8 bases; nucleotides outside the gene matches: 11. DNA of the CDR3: TGTGCCAGCAGTTGGACAGGGGCTTTGTTTGGGGGCTACACCTTC. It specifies CASSWTGALFGGYTF.

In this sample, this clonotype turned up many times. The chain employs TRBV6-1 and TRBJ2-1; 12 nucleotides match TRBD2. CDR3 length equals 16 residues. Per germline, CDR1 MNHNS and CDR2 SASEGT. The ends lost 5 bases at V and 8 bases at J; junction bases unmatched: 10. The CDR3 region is CASSYRLAGEVDEQFF. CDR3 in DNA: TGTGCCAGCAGTTATAGACTAGCGGGAGAAGTAGATGAGCAGTTCTTC.

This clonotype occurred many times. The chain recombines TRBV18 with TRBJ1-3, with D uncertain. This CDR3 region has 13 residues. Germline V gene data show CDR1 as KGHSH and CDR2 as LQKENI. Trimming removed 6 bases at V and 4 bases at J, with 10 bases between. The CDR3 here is CASSPARGNTIYF. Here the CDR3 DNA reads TGTGCCAGCTCCCCAGCTCGGGGAAACACCATATATTTT.

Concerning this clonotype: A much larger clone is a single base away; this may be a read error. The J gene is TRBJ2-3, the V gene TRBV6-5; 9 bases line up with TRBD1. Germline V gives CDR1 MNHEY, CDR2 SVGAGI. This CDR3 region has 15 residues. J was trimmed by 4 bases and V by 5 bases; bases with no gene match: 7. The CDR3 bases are TGTGCCAGCAGTCCCGGGACAGGGCGCGCAGATACGCAGTATTTT. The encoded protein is CASSPGTGRADTQYF.

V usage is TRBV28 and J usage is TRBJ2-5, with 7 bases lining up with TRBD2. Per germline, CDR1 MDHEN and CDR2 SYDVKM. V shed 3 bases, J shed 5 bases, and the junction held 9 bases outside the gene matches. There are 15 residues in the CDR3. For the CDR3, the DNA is TGTGCCAGCAGTTTTTTCGGGGTTAGCGGGGAGACCCAGTACTTC. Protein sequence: CASSFFGVSGETQYF.